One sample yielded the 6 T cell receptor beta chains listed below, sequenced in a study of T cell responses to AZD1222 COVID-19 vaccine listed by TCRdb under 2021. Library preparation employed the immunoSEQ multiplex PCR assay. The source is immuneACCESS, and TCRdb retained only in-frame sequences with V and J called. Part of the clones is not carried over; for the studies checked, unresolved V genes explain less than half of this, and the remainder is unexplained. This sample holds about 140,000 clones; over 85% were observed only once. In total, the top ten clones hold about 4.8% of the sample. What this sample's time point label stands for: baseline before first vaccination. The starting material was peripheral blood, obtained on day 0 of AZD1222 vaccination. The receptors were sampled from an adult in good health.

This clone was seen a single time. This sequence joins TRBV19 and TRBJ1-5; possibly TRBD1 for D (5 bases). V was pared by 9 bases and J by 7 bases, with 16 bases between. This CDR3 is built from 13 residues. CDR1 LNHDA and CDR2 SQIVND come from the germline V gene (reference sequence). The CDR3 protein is CASDGGGGQPQHF. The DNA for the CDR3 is TGTGCCAGCGACGGCGGGGGAGGGCAGCCCCAGCATTTT. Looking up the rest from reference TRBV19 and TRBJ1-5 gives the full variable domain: DGGITQSPKYLFRKEGQNVTLSCEQNLNHDAMYWYRQDPGQGLRLIYYSQIVNDFQKGDIAEGYSVSREKKESFPLTVTSAQKNPTAFYLCASDGGGGQPQHFGDGTRLSIL.

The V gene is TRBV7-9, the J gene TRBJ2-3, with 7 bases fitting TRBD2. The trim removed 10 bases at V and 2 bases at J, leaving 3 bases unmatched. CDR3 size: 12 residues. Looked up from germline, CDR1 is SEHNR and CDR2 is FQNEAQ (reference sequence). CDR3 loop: CATRLATDTQYF. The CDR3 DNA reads TGTGCCACCCGACTAGCCACAGATACGCAGTATTTT.

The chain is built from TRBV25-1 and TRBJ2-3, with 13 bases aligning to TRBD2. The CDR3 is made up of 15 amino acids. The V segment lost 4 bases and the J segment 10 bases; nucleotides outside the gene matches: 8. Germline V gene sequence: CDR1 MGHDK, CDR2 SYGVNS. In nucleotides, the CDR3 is TGTGCCAGCAGTGCCGGACTAGCGGGAGCGGAGCCGCAGTATTTT. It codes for CASSAGLAGAEPQYF.

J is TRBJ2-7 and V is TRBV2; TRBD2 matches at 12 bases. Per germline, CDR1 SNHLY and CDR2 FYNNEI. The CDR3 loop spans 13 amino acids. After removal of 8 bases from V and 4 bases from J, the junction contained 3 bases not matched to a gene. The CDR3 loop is CASCTSGRYEQYF. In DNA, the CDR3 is TGTGCCAGCTGTACTAGCGGGAGGTACGAGCAGTACTTC.

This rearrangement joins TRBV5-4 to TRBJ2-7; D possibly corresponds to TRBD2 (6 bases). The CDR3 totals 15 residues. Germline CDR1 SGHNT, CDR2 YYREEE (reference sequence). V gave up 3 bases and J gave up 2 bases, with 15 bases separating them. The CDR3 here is CASSWGVRGTYEQYF. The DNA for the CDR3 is TGTGCCAGCAGCTGGGGTGTGCGGGGAACCTACGAGCAGTACTTC. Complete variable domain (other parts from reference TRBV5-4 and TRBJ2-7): ETGVTQSPTHLIKTRGQQVTLRCSSQSGHNTVSWYQQALGQGPQFIFQYYREEENGRGNFPPRFSGLQFPNYSSELNVNALELDDSALYLCASSWGVRGTYEQYFGPGTRLTVT.

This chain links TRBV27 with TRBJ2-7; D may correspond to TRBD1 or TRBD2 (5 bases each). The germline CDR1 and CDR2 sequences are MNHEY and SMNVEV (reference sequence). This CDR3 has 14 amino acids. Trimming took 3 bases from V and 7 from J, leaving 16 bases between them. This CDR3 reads CASSLERGEREQYF. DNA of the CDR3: TGTGCCAGCAGTTTGGAGAGGGGCGAGAGGGAGCAGTACTTC.